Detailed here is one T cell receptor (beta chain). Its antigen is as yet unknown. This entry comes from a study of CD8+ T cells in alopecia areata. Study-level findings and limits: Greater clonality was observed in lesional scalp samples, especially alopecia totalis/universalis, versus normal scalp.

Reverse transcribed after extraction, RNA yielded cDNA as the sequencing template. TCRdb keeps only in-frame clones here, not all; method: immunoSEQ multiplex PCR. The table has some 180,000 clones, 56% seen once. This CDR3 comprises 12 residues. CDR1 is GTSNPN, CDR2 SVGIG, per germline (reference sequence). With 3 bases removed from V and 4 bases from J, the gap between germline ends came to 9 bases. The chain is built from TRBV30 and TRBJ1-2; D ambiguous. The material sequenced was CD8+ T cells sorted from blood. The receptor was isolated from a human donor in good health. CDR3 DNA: TGTGCCTGGAGGCTGGAGGGCTATGGCTACACCTTC. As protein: CAWRLEGYGYTF.